These 19 T cell receptor beta chains share one sample of origin, sequenced in a study of blood T cell repertoires in COVID-19. Sequencing used immunoSEQ multiplex PCR; TCRdb keeps in-frame clones, though not all of them. The sample carries over 110,000 clones, roughly 88% recorded once. Sequences were obtained from peripheral blood. All receptors derive from a human donor in a cohort sampled during active COVID-19.

The V gene is TRBV9, the J gene TRBJ1-2; perhaps TRBD1 as D (5 bases). The V end lost 0 bases, the J end lost 6 bases, and 9 bases lay between the germline ends. The germline gives CDR1 SGDLS, CDR2 YYNGEE. CDR3 size: 13 residues. The CDR3 nucleotides are TGTGCCAGCAGCGTAGGACAGACGCATGGCTACACCTTC. This gives the protein CASSVGQTHGYTF.

The chain combines TRBV7-6 with TRBJ2-3, with TRBD2 matching over 8 bases. The germline V gene has CDR1 SGHVS and CDR2 FNYEAQ. This CDR3 has 16 residues. V gave up 5 bases and J gave up 0 bases; unmatched junction bases: 7. The DNA for the CDR3 is TGTGCCAGCAGCCCCCGGGGGGGACGGAGCACAGATACGCAGTATTTT. This translates into CASSPRGGRSTDTQYF.

The chain uses TRBV6-5 and TRBJ1-1; D is ambiguous. From germline, CDR1 is MNHEY and CDR2 SVGAGI. The CDR3 is made up of 16 amino acids. V was clipped by 2 bases and J by 1 base, with 14 bases between them. In DNA, the CDR3 is TGTGCCAGCAGTTACCGGGTTACATCTGGGAACACTGAAGCTTTCTTT. It encodes CASSYRVTSGNTEAFF.

The chain couples TRBV20-1 to TRBJ1-2, with no clear D. CDR3 length: 10 amino acids. Germline CDR1 is DFQATT and CDR2 is SNEGSKA (reference sequence). V lost 5 bases and J lost 2, with 3 bases in between. The CDR3 coding sequence is TGCAGTGCTTCAAACTATGGCTACACCTTC. Translation: CSASNYGYTF.

This chain uses TRBV5-6 with TRBJ1-3; D possibly corresponds to TRBD1 (5 bases). Between the trimmed V and J ends, which lost 0 bases and 7 bases, there was a span of 11 bases. CDR3 length: 14 residues. Germline V gene data show CDR1 as SGHDT and CDR2 as YYEEEE. The CDR3 nucleotides read TGTGCCAGCAGCTTGGGGACAACCTGGAACACCATATATTTT. Translation gives CASSLGTTWNTIYF.

This chain links TRBV30 with TRBJ2-7; D may be TRBD2 (5 bases). CDR1 and CDR2 (germline): GTSNPN, SVGIG (reference sequence). This CDR3 contains 15 residues. V was pared by 2 bases and J by 6 bases, with 20 bases between. The CDR3 DNA reads TGTGCCTGGAGTCATCTAGGGAGAAAGTCCGGCGAGCAGTACTTC. Amino acids: CAWSHLGRKSGEQYF.

This clone is a singleton in its sample. The chain recombines TRBV7-9 with TRBJ1-2, with D possibly matching TRBD1 (6 bases). This CDR3 spans 14 amino acids. The germline CDR1 and CDR2 sequences are SEHNR and FQNEAQ (reference sequence). V was trimmed by 8 bases and J by 3 bases, leaving 16 bases between them. DNA of the CDR3: TGTGCCAGCGTCCTTTGGGACATTGACTATGGCTACACCTTC. This translates into CASVLWDIDYGYTF.

The rearrangement joins TRBV7-8 to TRBJ1-6; TRBD1 aligns across 7 bases. Losses at the gene ends were 5 bases for V and 8 bases for J; bases not matched to a gene: 9. This CDR3 contains 15 residues. Germline V lookup: CDR1 SGHVS, CDR2 FQNEAQ. CDR3 sequence (DNA): TGTGCCAGCAGCCGGTCCGGACAGGCCTATTCACCCCTCCACTTT. Amino acid sequence: CASSRSGQAYSPLHF.

In regard to this clone: The same CDR3 arises from other DNA sequences in this sample as well. The V call is TRBV27, the J call TRBJ2-7; D is possibly TRBD1 (6 bases). The CDR3 runs 13 residues. Looked up from germline, CDR1 is MNHEY and CDR2 is SMNVEV (reference sequence). V lost 3 bases, J lost 2 bases, and 8 bases lay in between. The CDR3 nucleotides are TGTGCCAGCAGTTTGGGACAACCCTACGAGCAGTACTTC. This sequence encodes CASSLGQPYEQYF.

The chain carries TRBV7-6 and TRBJ2-7, with TRBD2 matching over 7 bases. CDR1 is SGHVS and CDR2 is FNYEAQ in the germline V gene. V trimming: 1 base; J trimming: 5 bases; junction bases outside the gene matches: 5. The CDR3 length is 14 residues. The DNA of the CDR3 is TGTGCCAGCAGCTTAGATTCACTAGCGAACGAGCAGTACTTC. This translates into CASSLDSLANEQYF.

The V and J genes are TRBV5-1 and TRBJ1-1, with D possibly being TRBD1 (6 bases). Germline CDR1 reads SGHRS; CDR2 reads YFSETQ. Trimming removed 2 bases at V and 2 bases at J, with 10 bases between. This CDR3 is built from 14 residues. The CDR3 protein is CASSFGTPNTEAFF. The CDR3 nucleotides are TGCGCCAGCAGCTTTGGGACACCTAACACTGAAGCTTTCTTT.

The chain recombines TRBV19 with TRBJ1-2; D uncertain. Germline CDR1 LNHDA, CDR2 SQIVND (reference sequence). There are 15 residues in the CDR3. Between the trimmed V and J ends, which lost 4 bases and 0 bases, there was a span of 12 bases. CDR3 bases: TGTGCCAGTAGTAGGCAGGTATCAGCTAACTATGGCTACACCTTC. This encodes CASSRQVSANYGYTF.

V gene TRBV11-2 combines with J gene TRBJ1-5; no clear D gene. Trimming removed 0 bases from V and 6 bases from J, with 6 bases in between. The CDR3 has 13 amino acids. The germline gives CDR1 SGHAT, CDR2 FQNNGV. The DNA of the CDR3 is TGTGCCAGCAGCTTAGACGGGTTTCAGCCCCAGCATTTT. Protein: CASSLDGFQPQHF.

The rearrangement links TRBV4-2 to TRBJ2-5, with D maybe TRBD2 (6 bases). This CDR3 is built from 12 residues. V was cut by 8 bases and J by 1 base, with 8 bases left in between. Looked up from germline, CDR1 is LGHNA and CDR2 is YNFKEQ. The CDR3 DNA reads TGTGCCAGCCGGGGGACCCAAGAGACCCAGTACTTC. As protein: CASRGTQETQYF.

The rearrangement links TRBV5-1 to TRBJ1-6; tentatively, D is TRBD1 (5 bases). V gave up 0 bases and J gave up 7 bases, with 8 bases separating them. This CDR3 has 14 amino acids. The germline V gene has CDR1 SGHRS and CDR2 YFSETQ. For the CDR3, the DNA is TGCGCCAGCAGCTTGGCGGGGGGAAATTCACCCCTCCACTTT. Translating it yields CASSLAGGNSPLHF.

V usage is TRBV5-5 and J usage is TRBJ1-4; TRBD1 aligns across 7 bases. This CDR3 has 15 amino acids. Germline values: CDR1 SGHKS, CDR2 YYEKEE (reference sequence). Trimming took 4 bases from V and 1 from J; bases not matched to a gene: 4. CDR3 sequence: CASSEYRGTNEKLFF. The CDR3 nucleotides read TGTGCCAGCAGCGAATACAGGGGAACTAATGAAAAACTGTTTTTT.

The chain couples TRBV11-2 to TRBJ2-7, with TRBD2 identical over 16 bases. Germline-derived CDR1 and CDR2 are SGHAT and FQNNGV. After removal of 5 bases from V and 1 base from J, the junction contained 2 bases not matched to a gene. CDR3 size: 16 residues. In nucleotides, the CDR3 is TGTGCCAGCAGCCCGGGACTAGCGGGGGGGTCCTACGAGCAGTACTTC. Translating it yields CASSPGLAGGSYEQYF.

V gene TRBV20-1 combines with J gene TRBJ2-7; no firm D call. The CDR3 has 11 residues. Germline CDR1 DFQATT, CDR2 SNEGSKA (reference sequence). V shed 4 bases and J shed 6 bases, with 10 bases lying between them. This CDR3 reads CSATATGEQYF. CDR3 coding DNA: TGCAGTGCTACGGCGACTGGCGAGCAGTACTTC.

The rearrangement links TRBV27 to TRBJ2-7, with TRBD2 matching 10 bases. V lost 5 bases and J lost 5; bases outside the gene matches: 12. This CDR3 spans 16 amino acids. The germline CDR1 and CDR2 sequences are MNHEY and SMNVEV (reference sequence). CDR3: CASSPLLAGRWDEQYF. The CDR3 DNA reads TGTGCCAGCAGTCCCCTACTAGCGGGGAGGTGGGACGAGCAGTACTTC.